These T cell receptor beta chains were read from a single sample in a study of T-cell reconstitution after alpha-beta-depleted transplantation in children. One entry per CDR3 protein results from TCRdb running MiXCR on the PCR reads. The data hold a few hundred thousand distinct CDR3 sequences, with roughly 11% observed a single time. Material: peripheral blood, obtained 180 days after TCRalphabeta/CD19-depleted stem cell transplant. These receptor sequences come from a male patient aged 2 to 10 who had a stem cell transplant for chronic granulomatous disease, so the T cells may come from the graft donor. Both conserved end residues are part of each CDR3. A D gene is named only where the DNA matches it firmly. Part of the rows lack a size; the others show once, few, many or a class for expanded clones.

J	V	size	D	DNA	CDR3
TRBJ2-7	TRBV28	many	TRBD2	TGTGCCAGCAGTTTGCAGCGGGAGATCTACGAGCAGTACTTC	CASSLQREIYEQYF
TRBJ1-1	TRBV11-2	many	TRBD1	TGTGCCAGCAGCCCTCGAGGGACAGGGGGCGTAAGAGCCCTCGCTGAAGCTTTCTTT	CASSPRGTGGVRALAEAFF
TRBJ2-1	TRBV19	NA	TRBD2	TGTGCCAGTAGTGCACGGACTAGCGGGAACCACAATGAGCAGTTCTTC	CASSARTSGNHNEQFF
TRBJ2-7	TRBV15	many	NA	TGTGCCACCAGCAGAGAAACAGGGCAACAGTACTTC	CATSRETGQQYF
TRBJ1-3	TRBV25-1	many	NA	TGTGCCAGCACCCGGGCTGCTGGAAACACCATATATTTT	CASTRAAGNTIYF
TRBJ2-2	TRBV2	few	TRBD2	TGTGCCAGCATCAAAAAGGCGGGGGGGCCAACCGGGGAGCTGTTTTTT	CASIKKAGGPTGELFF
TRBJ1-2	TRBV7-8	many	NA	TGTGCCAGCAGCCCAACCGGGCAGACTCCAAACTATGGCTACACCTTC	CASSPTGQTPNYGYTF
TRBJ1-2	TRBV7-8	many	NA	TGTGCCAGCAGCTTTCACGGAAATGGCTACACCTTC	CASSFHGNGYTF
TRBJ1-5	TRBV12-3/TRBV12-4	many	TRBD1	TGTGCCAGCAGGCCGGACAGGTGGACTCAGCCCCAGCATTTT	CASRPDRWTQPQHF
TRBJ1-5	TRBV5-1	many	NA	TGCGCCAGCAGTGGACCGATCAATCAGCCCCAGCATTTT	CASSGPINQPQHF
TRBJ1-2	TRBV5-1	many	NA	TGCGCCAGCACCTATCCAAACGGGAAGGGCTACACCTTC	CASTYPNGKGYTF
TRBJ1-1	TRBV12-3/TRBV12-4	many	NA	TGTGCCAGCCGACCGGGGGGCTTATCGAACACTGAAGCTTTCTTT	CASRPGGLSNTEAFF
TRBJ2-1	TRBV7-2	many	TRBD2	TGTGCCAGCAGCACAGGGACTAGCGGGAGAGGTCGGTACAATGAGCAGTTCTTC	CASSTGTSGRGRYNEQFF
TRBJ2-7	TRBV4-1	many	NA	TGCGCCAGCAGCCGCGGACAGTACTACGAGCAGTACTTC	CASSRGQYYEQYF
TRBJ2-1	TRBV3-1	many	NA	TGTGCCAGCAGCCAAGGAGTGAGGATGGACAATGAGCAGTTCTTC	CASSQGVRMDNEQFF
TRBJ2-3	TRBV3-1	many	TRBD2	TGTGCCAGCAGCCGGGCTAGCGGGAGCATCGGCACAGATACGCAGTATTTT	CASSRASGSIGTDTQYF
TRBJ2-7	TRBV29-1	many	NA	TGCAGCGTTGAAGTGTCCCCGGGACTTACCTACGAGCAGTACTTC	CSVEVSPGLTYEQYF
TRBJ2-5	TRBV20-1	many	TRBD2	TGCAGTGCTAGACTCTTGGGACTAGCGGAGGTACCACAAGAGACCCAGTACTTC	CSARLLGLAEVPQETQYF
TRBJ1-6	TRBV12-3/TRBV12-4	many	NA	TGTGCCAGCAGAATTGGGGGTTCACCCCTCCACTTT	CASRIGGSPLHF
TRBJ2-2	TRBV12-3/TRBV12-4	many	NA	TGTGCCAGCAGAATCCAAACCGGGGAGCTGTTTTTT	CASRIQTGELFF
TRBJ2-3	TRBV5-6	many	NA	TGTGCCAGCAGCTTGAGGGGCGGGCCCTCGGATACGCAGTATTTT	CASSLRGGPSDTQYF
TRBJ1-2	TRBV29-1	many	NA	TGCAGCGCCGGACCCCGGGACCCCTATGGCTACACCTTC	CSAGPRDPYGYTF
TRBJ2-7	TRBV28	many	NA	TGTGCCACCTTCGACAGGTTCTACGAGCAGTACTTC	CATFDRFYEQYF
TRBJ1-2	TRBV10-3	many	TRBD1	TGTGCCATCAGCGGGACAGCAGGCGGCTACACCTTC	CAISGTAGGYTF
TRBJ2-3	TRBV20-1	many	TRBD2	TGCAGTGCCCTAGCGGGGGGTAGCACAGATACGCAGTATTTT	CSALAGGSTDTQYF
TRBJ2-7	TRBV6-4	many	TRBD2	TGTGCCAGCAGTGGTCTTAGCGGGAAAGACTACGAGCAGTACTTC	CASSGLSGKDYEQYF
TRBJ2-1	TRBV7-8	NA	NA	TGTGCCAGCAGCCCCCCCCCCACCTACAATGAGCAGTTCTTC	CASSPPPTYNEQFF
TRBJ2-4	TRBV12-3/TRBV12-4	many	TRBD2	TGTGCCAGCAGTTTAGCGGGCGGGGGGGGTATAGACATTCAGTACTTC	CASSLAGGGGIDIQYF
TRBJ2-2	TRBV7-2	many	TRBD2	TGTGCCAGCAGTCCTAGCGGGAGGGCCGGGGAGCTGTTTTTT	CASSPSGRAGELFF
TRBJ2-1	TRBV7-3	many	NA	TGTGCCAGCAGCTCAATAGGGGGCAATGAGCAGTTCTTC	CASSSIGGNEQFF
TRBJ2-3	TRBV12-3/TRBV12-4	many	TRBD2	TGTGCCAGCAGTTTATTCGTGCTAGCGGGGGGGCCCCGCACAGATACGCAGTATTTT	CASSLFVLAGGPRTDTQYF
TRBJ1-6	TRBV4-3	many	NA	TGCGCCAGCAGCCAAGACCGCACCCCAACCCTCCACTTT	CASSQDRTPTLHF
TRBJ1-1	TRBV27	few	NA	TGTGCCAGCAGCAAAGACAGGTATAATGAAGCTTTCTTT	CASSKDRYNEAFF
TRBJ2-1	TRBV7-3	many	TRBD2	TGTGCCAGCAGCTCCCTAGCGGGGGGCGGGGCCTACAATGAGCAGTTCTTC	CASSSLAGGGAYNEQFF
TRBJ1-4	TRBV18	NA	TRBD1	TGTGCCAGCTCACCCCGGGACAGGGTCGGTGAAAAACTGTTTTTT	CASSPRDRVGEKLFF
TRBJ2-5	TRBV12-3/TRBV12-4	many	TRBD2	TGTGCCAGCAGTTTTGGGCGGGGGGGCCTCCAAGAGACCCAGTACTTC	CASSFGRGGLQETQYF
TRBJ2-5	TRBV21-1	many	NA	TGTGCCAGCAGCAAATTTGGCGCGGTCGGGGTGAAGACCCAGTACTTC	CASSKFGAVGVKTQYF
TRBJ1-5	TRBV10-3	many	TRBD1	TGTGCCATCAGCGGACAGGGGGCCCCCAATCAGCCCCAGCATTTT	CAISGQGAPNQPQHF
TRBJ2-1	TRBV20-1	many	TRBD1	TGCAGTGCCAACCGGGACAGGGGGTTTAATGAGCAGTTCTTC	CSANRDRGFNEQFF
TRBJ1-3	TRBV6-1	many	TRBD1	TGTGCCAGCACCCCCGGGACAGCTGGAAACACCATATATTTT	CASTPGTAGNTIYF
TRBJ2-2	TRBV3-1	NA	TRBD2	TGTACCAGCAGCGGGGGGCGACTAGCGGGAGGACCGGGGACCGGGGAGCTGTTTTTT	CTSSGGRLAGGPGTGELFF
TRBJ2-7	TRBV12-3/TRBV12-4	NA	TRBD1	TGTGCCAGCAGTAGCAACAGGGGCTCCTACGAGCAGTACTTC	CASSSNRGSYEQYF
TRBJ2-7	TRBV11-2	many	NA	TGTGCCAGCAGCTCACGGATTAGGGAACACGAGCAGTACTTC	CASSSRIREHEQYF
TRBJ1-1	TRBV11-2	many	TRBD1	TGTGCCAGCAGTCAGGGGGTTGGGAACACTGAAGCTTTCTTT	CASSQGVGNTEAFF
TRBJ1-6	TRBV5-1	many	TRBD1	TGCGCCAGCAGCTGGACAGGGGGAAATAATTCACCCCTCCACTTT	CASSWTGGNNSPLHF
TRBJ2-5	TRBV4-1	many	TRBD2	TGCGCCAGCAGCCAACATCTCACTCGGACTAGCGGACAACAAGAGACCCAGTACTTC	CASSQHLTRTSGQQETQYF
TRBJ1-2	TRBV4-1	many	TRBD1	TGCGCCAGCAGCCAAGATTCAGGGGGCCGGAACTATGGCTACACCTTC	CASSQDSGGRNYGYTF
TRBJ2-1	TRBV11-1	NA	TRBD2	TGTGCCAGCAGCTTATTCCCCGCGCTAGCGGGCGCCACCAATGAGCAGTTCTTC	CASSLFPALAGATNEQFF
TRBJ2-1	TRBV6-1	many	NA	TGTGCCAGCAGTGAAATGGAGGGGGGTGAGCAGTTCTTC	CASSEMEGGEQFF
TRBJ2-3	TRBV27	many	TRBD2	TGTGCCAGTAATCCTAGCGGAACCACAGATACGCAGTATTTT	CASNPSGTTDTQYF
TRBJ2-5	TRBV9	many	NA	TGTGCCAGCAGCGTAGTTCAAGAGACCCAGTACTTC	CASSVVQETQYF
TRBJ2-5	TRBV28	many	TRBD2	TGTGCCAGCAGTTTTGGGCTAGCGGGATCCCAAGAGACCCAGTACTTC	CASSFGLAGSQETQYF
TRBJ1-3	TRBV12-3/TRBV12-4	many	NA	TGTGCCAGCAGTTTAGGGTTTGGGGGGTCTGGAAACACCATATATTTT	CASSLGFGGSGNTIYF
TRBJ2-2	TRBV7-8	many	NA	TGTGCCAGCAGCTTGAAGTTCGACACCGGGGAGCTGTTTTTT	CASSLKFDTGELFF
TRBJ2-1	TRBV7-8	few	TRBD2	TGTGCCAGCAGCTTAAGATCTCGGCGGGGGGCAGGAAAGAATGAGCAGTTCTTC	CASSLRSRRGAGKNEQFF
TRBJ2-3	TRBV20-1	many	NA	TGCAGTGCTAGACGAGGGCGCACAGATACGCAGTATTTT	CSARRGRTDTQYF
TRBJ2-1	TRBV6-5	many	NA	TGTGCCAGTAGAAGGTACAATGAGCAGTTCTTC	CASRRYNEQFF
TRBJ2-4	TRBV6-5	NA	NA	TGTGCCAGCAGTTACGGGCCAGGGAGCCCCCTAGCCAAAAACATTCAGTACTTC	CASSYGPGSPLAKNIQYF